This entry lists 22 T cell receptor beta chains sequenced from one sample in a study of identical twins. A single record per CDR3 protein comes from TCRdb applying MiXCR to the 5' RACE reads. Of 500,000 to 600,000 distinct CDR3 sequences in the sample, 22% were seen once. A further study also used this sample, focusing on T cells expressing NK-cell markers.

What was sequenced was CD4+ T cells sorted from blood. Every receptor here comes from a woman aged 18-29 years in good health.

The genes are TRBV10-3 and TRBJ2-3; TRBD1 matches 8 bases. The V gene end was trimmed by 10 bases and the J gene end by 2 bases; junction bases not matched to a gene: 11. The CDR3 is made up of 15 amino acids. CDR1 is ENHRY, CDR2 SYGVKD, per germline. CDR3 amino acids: CASNPQGATTDTQYF. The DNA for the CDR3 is TGTGCCAGCAACCCCCAGGGGGCTACCACAGATACGCAGTATTTT.

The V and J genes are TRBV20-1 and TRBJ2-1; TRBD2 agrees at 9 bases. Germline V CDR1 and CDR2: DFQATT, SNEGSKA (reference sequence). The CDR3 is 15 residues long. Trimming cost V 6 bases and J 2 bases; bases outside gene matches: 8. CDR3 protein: CSAPGGGRAYNEQFF. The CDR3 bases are TGCAGTGCCCCCGGAGGCGGGAGGGCCTACAATGAGCAGTTCTTC.

CDR3 residues: CASSESGPETQYF. CDR3 sequence (DNA): TGTGCCAGCAGTGAATCTGGACCGGAGACCCAGTACTTC. The rearrangement joins TRBV25-1 to TRBJ2-5, with unresolved D. The germline V gene encodes CDR1 MGHDK and CDR2 SYGVNS. The CDR3 is 13 amino acids. With 1 base removed from V and 5 bases from J, the gap between germline ends came to 8 bases.

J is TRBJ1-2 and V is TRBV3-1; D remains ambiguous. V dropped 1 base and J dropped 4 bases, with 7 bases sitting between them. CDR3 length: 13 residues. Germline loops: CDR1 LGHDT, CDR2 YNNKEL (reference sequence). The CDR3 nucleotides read TGTGCCAGCAGCCAAGCGGAATCCTATGGCTACACCTTC. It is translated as CASSQAESYGYTF.

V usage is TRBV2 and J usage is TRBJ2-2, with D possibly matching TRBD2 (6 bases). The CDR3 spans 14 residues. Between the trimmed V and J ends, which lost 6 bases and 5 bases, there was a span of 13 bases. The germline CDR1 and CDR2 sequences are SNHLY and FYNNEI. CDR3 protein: CASRREFSTGELFF. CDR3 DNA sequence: TGTGCCAGCAGACGGGAGTTCAGTACCGGGGAGCTGTTTTTT. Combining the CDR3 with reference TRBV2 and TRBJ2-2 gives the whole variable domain EPEVTQTPSHQVTQMGQEVILRCVPISNHLYFYWYRQILGQKVEFLVSFYNNEISEKSEIFDDQFSVERPDGSNFTLKIRSTKLEDSAMYFCASRREFSTGELFFGEGSRLTVL.

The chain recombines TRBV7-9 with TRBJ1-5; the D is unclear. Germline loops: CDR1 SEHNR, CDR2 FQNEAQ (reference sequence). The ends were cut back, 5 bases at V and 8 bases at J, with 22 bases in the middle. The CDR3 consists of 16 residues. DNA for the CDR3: TGTGCCAGCAGCCCATCCTCCTGGACCGACTCGGAGCCCCAGCATTTT. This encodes CASSPSSWTDSEPQHF.

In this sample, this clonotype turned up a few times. In DNA, the CDR3 is TGCAGTGTAACTGGAGGTCATAGCGGGAGGACCTACAATGAGCAGTTCTTC. Its translation: CSVTGGHSGRTYNEQFF. V is TRBV20-1 and J is TRBJ2-1; 10 bases are shared with TRBD2. This CDR3 comprises 17 residues. Germline CDR1 is DFQATT and CDR2 is SNEGSKA (reference sequence). V was clipped by 7 bases and J by 2 bases; unmatched bases: 14.

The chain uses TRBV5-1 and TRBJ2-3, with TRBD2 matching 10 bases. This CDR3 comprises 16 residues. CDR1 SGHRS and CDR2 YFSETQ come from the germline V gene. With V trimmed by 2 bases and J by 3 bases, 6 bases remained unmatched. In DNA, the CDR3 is TGCGCCAGCAGCTTCTTAGCGGGGGGCGGAACAGATACGCAGTATTTT. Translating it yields CASSFLAGGGTDTQYF.

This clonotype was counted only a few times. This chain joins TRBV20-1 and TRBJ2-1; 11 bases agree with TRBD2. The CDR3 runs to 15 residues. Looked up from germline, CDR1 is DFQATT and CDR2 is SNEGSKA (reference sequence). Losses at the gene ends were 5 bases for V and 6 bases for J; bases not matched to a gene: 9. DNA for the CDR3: TGCAGTGCTGGAGCACCGGGACTAGCGGCCAATGAGCAGTTCTTC. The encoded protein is CSAGAPGLAANEQFF.

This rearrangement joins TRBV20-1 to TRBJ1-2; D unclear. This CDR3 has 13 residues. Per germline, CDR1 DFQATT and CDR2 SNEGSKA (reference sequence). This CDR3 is CRVREGSIYGYTF. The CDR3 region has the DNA TGCAGAGTCCGAGAGGGATCTATCTATGGCTACACCTTC.

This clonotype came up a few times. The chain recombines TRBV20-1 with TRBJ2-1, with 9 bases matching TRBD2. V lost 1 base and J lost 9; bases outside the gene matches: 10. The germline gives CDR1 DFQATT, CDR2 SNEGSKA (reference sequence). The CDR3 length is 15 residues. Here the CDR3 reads CSARVSRGGPIEQFF. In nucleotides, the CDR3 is TGCAGTGCTAGAGTTTCGCGGGGGGGCCCCATTGAGCAGTTCTTC.

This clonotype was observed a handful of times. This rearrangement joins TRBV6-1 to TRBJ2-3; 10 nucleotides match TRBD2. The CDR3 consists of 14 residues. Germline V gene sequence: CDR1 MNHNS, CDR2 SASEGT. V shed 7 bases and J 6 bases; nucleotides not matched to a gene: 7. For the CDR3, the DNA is TGTGCCAGCACTAGGACTAGCGGATCCGATACGCAGTATTTT. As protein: CASTRTSGSDTQYF.

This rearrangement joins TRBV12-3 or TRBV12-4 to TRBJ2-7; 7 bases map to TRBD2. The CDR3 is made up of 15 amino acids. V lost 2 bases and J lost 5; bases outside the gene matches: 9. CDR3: CASSLQAGWKNEQYF. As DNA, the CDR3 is TGTGCCAGCAGTTTACAAGCGGGGTGGAAGAACGAGCAGTACTTC.

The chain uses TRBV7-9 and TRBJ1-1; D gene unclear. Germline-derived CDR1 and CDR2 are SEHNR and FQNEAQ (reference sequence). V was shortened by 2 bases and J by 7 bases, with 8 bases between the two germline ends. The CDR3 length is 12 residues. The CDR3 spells CASSLLSNEAFF. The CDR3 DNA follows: TGTGCCAGCAGCTTATTATCCAATGAAGCTTTCTTT.

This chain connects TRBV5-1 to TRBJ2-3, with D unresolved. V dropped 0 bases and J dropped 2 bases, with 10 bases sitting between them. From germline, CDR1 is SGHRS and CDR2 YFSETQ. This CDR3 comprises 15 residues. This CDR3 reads CASSLGGRDTDTQYF. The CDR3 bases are TGCGCCAGCAGCTTGGGTGGGCGAGACACAGATACGCAGTATTTT.

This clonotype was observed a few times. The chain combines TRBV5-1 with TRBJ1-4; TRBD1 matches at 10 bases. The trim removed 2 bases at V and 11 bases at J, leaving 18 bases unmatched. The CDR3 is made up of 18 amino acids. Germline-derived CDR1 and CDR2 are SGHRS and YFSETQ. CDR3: CASSLTHGQGVPAGKLFF. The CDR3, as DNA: TGCGCCAGCAGCTTAACCCATGGACAGGGGGTGCCTGCCGGGAAACTGTTTTTT.

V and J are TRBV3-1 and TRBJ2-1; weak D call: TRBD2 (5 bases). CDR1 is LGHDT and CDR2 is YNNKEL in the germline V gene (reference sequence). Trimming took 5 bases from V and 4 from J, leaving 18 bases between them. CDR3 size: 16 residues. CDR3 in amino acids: CASSGVGEGFYNEQFF. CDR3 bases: TGTGCCAGCAGCGGAGTGGGAGAAGGATTTTACAATGAGCAGTTCTTC.

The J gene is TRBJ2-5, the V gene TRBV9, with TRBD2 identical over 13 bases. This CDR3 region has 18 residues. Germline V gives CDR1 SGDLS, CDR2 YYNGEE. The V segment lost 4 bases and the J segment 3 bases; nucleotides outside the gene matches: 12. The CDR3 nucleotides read TGTGCCAGCAGCTCAACTAGCGGGGGGGCGAGTTTTAAAGAGACCCAGTACTTC. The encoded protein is CASSSTSGGASFKETQYF.

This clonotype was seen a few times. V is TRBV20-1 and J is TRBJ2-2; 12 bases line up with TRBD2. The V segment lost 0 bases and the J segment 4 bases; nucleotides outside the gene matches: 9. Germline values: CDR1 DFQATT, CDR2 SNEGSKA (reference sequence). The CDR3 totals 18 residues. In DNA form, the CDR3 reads TGCAGTGCTAGAGATATTACTAGCGGGAGGATCGGCACCGGGGAGCTGTTTTTT. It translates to CSARDITSGRIGTGELFF.

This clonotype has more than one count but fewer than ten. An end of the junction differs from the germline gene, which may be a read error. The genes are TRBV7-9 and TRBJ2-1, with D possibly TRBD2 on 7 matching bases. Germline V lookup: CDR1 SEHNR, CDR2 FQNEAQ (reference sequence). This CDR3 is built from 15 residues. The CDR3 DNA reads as TGTGCCAGCACCTTAGCCTTCGGGGGGCCCGATGAGCAGTTCTTC. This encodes CASTLAFGGPDEQFF.

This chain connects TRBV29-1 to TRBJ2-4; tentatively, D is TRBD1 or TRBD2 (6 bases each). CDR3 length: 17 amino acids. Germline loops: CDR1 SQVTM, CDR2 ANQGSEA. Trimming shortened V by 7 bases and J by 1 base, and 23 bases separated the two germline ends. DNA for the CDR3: TGCAGCGCCGAGGGTAGTTGGGGGGCCGGGGCCAAAAACATTCAGTACTTC. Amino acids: CSAEGSWGAGAKNIQYF.

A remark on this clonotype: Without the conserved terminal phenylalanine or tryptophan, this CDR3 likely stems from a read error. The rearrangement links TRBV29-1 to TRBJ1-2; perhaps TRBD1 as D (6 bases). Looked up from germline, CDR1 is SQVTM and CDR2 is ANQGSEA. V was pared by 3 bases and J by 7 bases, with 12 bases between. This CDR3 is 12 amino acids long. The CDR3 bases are TGCAGCGTTGACCTGGGGGCTCGTGGCTACACCATC. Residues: CSVDLGARGYTI.